The clone carrying this T cell receptor beta chain has only a few counts. What it recognizes is unknown. This entry is derived from a study of identical twins. Overall study findings and caveats: Among monozygotic twins, out-of-frame TCR alpha sharing exceeded what models predicted. Alpha sequences that were out-of-frame and twin-shared showed an excess of low generation probability.

This CDR3 region has 15 residues. Germline V lookup: CDR1 SGHTA, CDR2 FQGNSA. Trimming removed 0 bases at V and 5 bases at J, with 10 bases between. TCRdb reanalysed the 5' RACE reads using MiXCR and keeps one entry per CDR3 protein. The data contain some 500,000 distinct CDR3 sequences, 20% to 25% of them singletons. In addition, the sample was reused for a study of T cells expressing NK-cell markers. As that report states: Obtained from sorted CD3+CD56+NKG2C+, CD3+CD56+NKG2C- and CD3+CD56-NKG2C+ T cells were the TCR beta repertoires.

This receptor was taken from a woman younger than 30 in good health. The sample taken for sequencing was CD4+ T cells sorted from blood. V usage is TRBV7-2 and J usage is TRBJ1-4; D is possibly TRBD1 (6 bases). As DNA, the CDR3 is TGTGCCAGCAGCTTAGCTAGCGGACAGAATGAAAAACTGTTTTTT. Amino acid sequence: CASSLASGQNEKLFF.